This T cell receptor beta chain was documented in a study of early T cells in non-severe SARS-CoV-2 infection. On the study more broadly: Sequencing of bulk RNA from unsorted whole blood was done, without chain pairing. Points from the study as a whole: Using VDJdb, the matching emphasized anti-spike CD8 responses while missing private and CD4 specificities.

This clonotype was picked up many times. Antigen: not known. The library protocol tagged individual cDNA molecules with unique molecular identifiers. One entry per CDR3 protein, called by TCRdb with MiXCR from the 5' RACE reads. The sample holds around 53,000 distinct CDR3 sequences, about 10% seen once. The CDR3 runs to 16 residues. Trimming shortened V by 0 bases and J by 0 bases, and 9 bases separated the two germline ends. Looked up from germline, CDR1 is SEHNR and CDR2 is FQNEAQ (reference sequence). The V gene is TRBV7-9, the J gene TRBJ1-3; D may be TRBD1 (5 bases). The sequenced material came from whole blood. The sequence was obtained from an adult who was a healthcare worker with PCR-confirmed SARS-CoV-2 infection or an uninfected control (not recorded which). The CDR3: CASSLAGENSGNTIYF. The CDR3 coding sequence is TGTGCCAGCAGCTTAGCAGGGGAGAACTCTGGAAACACCATATATTTT.